These 7 T cell receptor beta chains came from one sample sequenced in a study of blood T cell repertoires in COVID-19. TCRdb's table, derived via immunoSEQ multiplex PCR, lists solely in-frame clones and lacks some. Of 14,000 or so clones in the sample, roughly 84% were seen once. Sequencing used peripheral blood. All receptors derive from a woman between 45 and 65 years old with active or convalescent COVID-19.

J is TRBJ2-1 and V is TRBV5-1; the D gene is possibly TRBD2 (5 bases). The CDR3 runs to 14 residues. Germline V gene lookup returns CDR1 SGHRS and CDR2 YFSETQ. The germline V and J ends were trimmed by 4 bases and 0 bases, with 8 bases remaining between them. The CDR3 sequence is CASSISGSYNEQFF. The DNA for the CDR3 is TGCGCCAGCAGCATAAGCGGCTCCTACAATGAGCAGTTCTTC.

The chain links TRBV30 to TRBJ1-5, with D possibly TRBD1 on 6 matching bases. The germline V gene has CDR1 GTSNPN and CDR2 SVGIG (reference sequence). The CDR3 is made up of 14 amino acids. The V end lost 1 base, the J end lost 5 bases, and 12 bases lay between the germline ends. DNA for the CDR3: TGTGCCTGGAGTGAAAAAACAGGGTATCAGCCCCAGCATTTT. It is translated as CAWSEKTGYQPQHF.

The chain couples TRBV28 to TRBJ2-1, with a tentative D call TRBD2 (5 bases). Germline values: CDR1 MDHEN, CDR2 SYDVKM. The CDR3 covers 15 residues. The ends were cut back, 6 bases at V and 4 bases at J, with 16 bases in the middle. The CDR3 bases are TGTGCCAGCAGAGAGGACTCCTTTTCTTACAATGAGCAGTTCTTC. Translation gives CASREDSFSYNEQFF.

V is TRBV5-4 and J is TRBJ1-3; a possible D gene is TRBD1 (6 bases). V lost 0 bases and J 7 bases, leaving 11 bases between the germline ends. Germline V CDR1 and CDR2: SGHNT, YYREEE (reference sequence). This CDR3 region has 14 residues. The CDR3 here is CASSLEWTDNTIYF. The CDR3, as DNA: TGTGCCAGCAGCTTGGAGTGGACAGATAACACCATATATTTT.

J is TRBJ1-5 and V is TRBV6-1; TRBD1 aligns across 10 bases. Trimming at V came to 3 bases and at J to 5 bases, leaving 7 bases not matched to a gene. CDR3 length equals 16 residues. The germline CDR1 and CDR2 sequences are MNHNS and SASEGT. Here the CDR3 DNA reads TGTGCCAGCAGTGAGCGGAGGACAGGGGGATATCAGCCCCAGCATTTT. Amino acids: CASSERRTGGYQPQHF.

The chain joins TRBV6-6 to TRBJ1-2; the match to TRBD1 covers 8 bases. Germline values: CDR1 MNHNY, CDR2 SVGAGI (reference sequence). The V segment lost 6 bases and the J segment 2 bases; nucleotides outside the gene matches: 8. This CDR3 has 15 residues. This CDR3 reads CASSPGTGLNYGYTF. As DNA, the CDR3 is TGTGCCAGCAGCCCCGGGACAGGACTCAACTATGGCTACACCTTC.

This chain joins TRBV7-2 and TRBJ2-1; D unresolved. The germline V gene encodes CDR1 SGHTA and CDR2 FQGNSA. The CDR3 is made up of 14 amino acids. The V end was cut by 5 bases, the J end by 9 bases, with 17 bases between. CDR3 sequence reads: CASSPRVLLAEQFF. The CDR3 DNA sequence: TGTGCCAGCAGCCCCCGGGTCTTGTTAGCTGAGCAGTTCTTC.